One T cell receptor beta chain is described in this entry. Its antigen target is currently unknown. No base-level quality is on record; no much larger clone is a single base apart. This record belongs to a study of cytotoxic CD8 clonotypes in ibrutinib-treated CLL (dated by TCRdb to the early 2020s). For the wider study: In this cohort, 15 patients were treatment-naive and about ten were relapsed/refractory, while some 18 had unmutated IGHV. On average, each sample had some 260,000 productive templates and around 100,000 productive rearrangements. Longitudinal samples were available for about 30% of the roughly 86 trial participants. Samples at response were collected after a median of about twelve months of treatment, with a range of about 6 to 40 months. Responses were partial in roughly 24 patients and complete in 2; after median 68 months follow-up, about 15 stayed in remission and some twelve progressed. Every remission and progressive disease sample was obtained while ibrutinib was still being received by the patients. Cryopreserved peripheral blood mononuclear cells were obtained prior to treatment, at the time of response, and at either disease progression or sustained remission. Results and caveats for the whole study, not just this receptor: An increase in clonality was observed at ibrutinib response, with clonality remaining stable during sustained remission and falling back toward baseline at progression. Lymph node repertoires were not examined, and the timing of sampling was not matched between patients in sustained remission and those whose disease progressed. Public clonotypes were rare and either shrank or stayed stable during treatment, and the rise in clonality at ibrutinib response reflected expansion of private clonotypes. At baseline, clonality was higher than in age-matched healthy donors and showed a strong correlation with circulating CD8+ T-cell counts.

According to the study, the label for this sample's time point signals: approximately 11 months on ibrutinib. For TCR beta library preparation, approximately 1.9 micrograms of genomic DNA was extracted from cryopreserved PBMCs. Longitudinal blood samples from CLL patients on ibrutinib monotherapy were analyzed using high-throughput TCR beta sequencing. The patients took part in an open-label, single-center phase 2 trial of ibrutinib monotherapy. From its cysteine to its phenylalanine, the CDR3 spans 15 amino acids. The DNA shown is the 45-base CDR3, in frame from base 1. The CDR1 and CDR2 encoded by the germline V gene (reference sequence) are SGHNT and YYREEE. Compared with germline, V lacks 0 bases and J lacks 2 bases; bases without a gene match: 3. On a MiSeq, deep resolution sequencing aimed for a depth between 1 in 1 million and 1 in 200,000 T cells, with each clonotype covered about 9.2x on average. The immunoSEQ hsTCRB Kit was used to generate TCR beta libraries. Turning to the authors' computational methods: ImmunoSEQ Data Assistant and ImmunoSEQ Analyzer were used for data analysis, and V, D and J genes were assigned according to IMGT definitions. Clonality, which ranges from 0 to 1, was calculated as one minus the normalized Shannon entropy of productive rearrangement frequencies. Only overrepresented clonotypes making up at least 0.05% of the repertoire of each patient were included in the public clonotype analysis. Around 14 repertoires from age-matched healthy donors, obtained from immuneACCESS, served as clonality controls. TCRdb took over this immuneACCESS table, retaining in-frame rearrangements with V and J assigned. Such tables are incomplete; in checked studies, under half of the missing clones stem from an unresolved V gene, and the remainder is unexplained. V and J calls plus clone size are reproduced from that table; the DNA served to infer D and trimming. The sample table lists approximately 50,000 clones, 69% of them with a count of one. The ten top clones hold around 13% of the sample.

This clonotype was sampled from a human donor with chronic lymphocytic leukemia. The sample was PBMCs, taken after 12 months of ibrutinib treatment. This sequence uses TRBV5-4 and TRBJ1-2; TRBD1 lines up with 8 middle nucleotides. The CDR3 reads as follows: CASSLVGTGNYGYTF. Read as DNA, the sequence is TGTGCCAGCAGCTTGGTAGGGACAGGAAACTATGGCTACACCTTC.